This entry features one TCR beta chain sequence. Its cognate antigen is unknown. The sample is drawn from a study of cytomegalovirus exposure and HLA in healthy donors. V lost 2 bases, J lost 3 bases, and 9 bases lay in between. From germline, CDR1 is SGHKS and CDR2 YYEKEE (reference sequence). The CDR3 is 13 residues long. PCR involved 60 Vbeta and 13 Jbeta primers. Generated by immunoSEQ multiplex PCR, the TCRdb table keeps only in-frame clones and is missing some. The listing contains roughly 60,000 clones. Findings and caveats of the study: The investigators catalogued 150 to 200 TCR beta chains as cytomegalovirus-associated.

Sequenced: PBMCs. This TCR was sampled from a male donor in good health and CMV-seronegative. This chain joins TRBV5-5 and TRBJ2-7; tentatively, D is TRBD2 (5 bases). This CDR3 is CASSLDRGYEQYF. Here the CDR3 DNA reads TGTGCCAGCAGCTTAGATCGGGGCTACGAGCAGTACTTC.